The 3 T cell receptor beta chains given below trace back to one sample, sequenced in a study of graft-versus-host responses after intestinal transplantation. Generated by immunoSEQ multiplex PCR, the TCRdb table keeps only in-frame clones and is missing some. The repertoire holds about 57,000 clones, with 85% to 90% as singletons. The sample in question was PBMCs, obtained 26 days after transplant. The source of these receptors is a human patient who received an intestinal transplant, so some T cells may come from the graft donor.

This clone was found a few times. The chain couples TRBV28 to TRBJ2-7, with a weak D call TRBD1 (5 bases). The V gene's germline CDR1 is MDHEN and CDR2 SYDVKM. CDR3 length equals 14 residues. The V end lost 2 bases, the J end lost 1 base, and 9 bases lay between the germline ends. The CDR3 DNA reads as TGTGCCAGCAGTTTAAGGGGAAGGTCCTACGAGCAGTACTTC. Translating it yields CASSLRGRSYEQYF.

The gene calls are TRBV13 and TRBJ1-2; D possibly corresponds to TRBD1 (6 bases). This CDR3 has 11 amino acids. Germline loops: CDR1 PRHDT, CDR2 FYEKMQ (reference sequence). Trimming stripped 6 bases from V and 11 bases from J, with 13 bases between. Here the CDR3 reads CASRFTGSYTF. DNA of the CDR3: TGTGCCAGCAGATTTACAGGGAGTTACACCTTC.

This sequence joins TRBV4-1 and TRBJ2-1; D is unresolved. The V gene's germline CDR1 is MGHRA and CDR2 YSYEKL. Trimming took 3 bases from V and 5 from J, leaving 5 bases between them. CDR3 length equals 12 residues. As DNA, the CDR3 is TGCGCCAGCAGCCACGTTAACAATGAGCAGTTCTTC. It translates to CASSHVNNEQFF.